This T cell receptor beta chain was retrieved from a study of blood T cells in healthy people across ages. Study-level points and caveats: Possibly confounding the expanded clonotype changes was the fact that donor CMV status was unknown. Age brought a roughly linear fall in TCR beta diversity measured per million T cells.

Extractions gave at least 6 micrograms of total RNA per sample. Comment on this clonotype: The antigen is not known.

Sample-barcoded 5' priming and a J-beta primer mix drove a second PCR of about 6 to 12 cycles. Each cDNA molecule, via a template-switch adaptor with 12 random nucleotides, was tagged. One entry per CDR3 protein results from TCRdb running MiXCR on the 5' RACE reads. The sample consists of 800,000 to 1,300,000 distinct CDR3 sequences, 25% of them appearing once. These data also featured in a second study, about T cells of mothers and their children.

The sample taken for sequencing was blood. The TCR comes from a girl aged 2-15 years in good health.

In nucleotides, the CDR3 is TGTGCCAGCAGTTGGGCGGGGAGCTCCTACGAGCAGTACTTC. Translating it yields CASSWAGSSYEQYF. The genes are TRBV6-2 or TRBV6-3 and TRBJ2-7; D possibly corresponds to TRBD2 (6 bases). Germline values: CDR1 MNHEY, CDR2 SVGEGT. V was shortened by 4 bases and J by 0 bases, with 10 bases between the two germline ends. The CDR3 consists of 14 residues.